This section outlines one T cell receptor (beta chain) sequence together with its context. The sample originates from a study of cytomegalovirus exposure and HLA in healthy donors. Libraries were prepared by immunoSEQ multiplex PCR; TCRdb keeps only in-frame clonotypes and omits some of them. The table lists approximately 200,000 clones, approximately 86% of them singletons, with over 2.5% in the top ten. The CDR3 is 14 residues long. The germline V gene has CDR1 SGHRS and CDR2 YFSETQ. V was trimmed by 5 bases and J by 0 bases, leaving 10 bases between them. This chain uses TRBV5-1 with TRBJ2-3, with a possible D match to TRBD1 (5 bases). The sequenced sample consisted of PBMCs. The receptor's source is a young woman in good health and CMV-seronegative. CDR3 bases: TGCGCCAGCAGAAGGGGTGCTAGCACAGATACGCAGTATTTT. This encodes CASRRGASTDTQYF.